This T cell receptor beta chain was recovered during a study of T cells in Graves' hyperthyroidism and ophthalmopathy (dated by TCRdb to between 2019 and 2020). Notes on the research overall: Peripheral blood was collected at initial diagnosis, before any treatment. Prospective prediction of ophthalmopathy was tested in an independent validation cohort consisting of 18 hyperthyroidism patients and around 16 patients who later progressed to ophthalmopathy. TCR Vbeta CDR3 sequencing of 130 to 150 peripheral blood samples (more than 40 ophthalmopathy, approximately 80 hyperthyroidism and some 17 progressor patients) is reported in the paper. In addition, the study compared T-cell repertoires in thyroid tissue and in blood from over 5 Graves' hyperthyroidism patients. Following sampling, methimazole starting at 30 mg daily was given to hyperthyroidism patients, and high-dose intravenous methylprednisolone was given to ophthalmopathy patients. The 85 to 100 discovery patients were randomly split 7:3 into training and test sets. A discovery cohort of roughly 100 patients, 43 with Graves' ophthalmopathy and approximately 55 with stable Graves' hyperthyroidism, was used to find distinguishing TCR V-J signatures. The full study reports these points: In validation, the model predicted progression to ophthalmopathy a median of roughly 6.5 months before onset, with roughly 70% sensitivity and about 75% specificity. In cross-validation, a model built on a 13 V-J signature told ophthalmopathy apart from stable hyperthyroidism with under 90% sensitivity and about 81% specificity, and in testing the same model reached 80%/75%. Most expanded thyroid clonotypes (frequency above 0.001) were also detected in blood, suggesting blood repertoires may reflect thyroid immune responses. Sample size was not statistically predetermined, and investigators were not blinded to group allocation.

In this sample, this clonotype turned up many times. Its antigen has not been determined. Base qualities are not at hand, and no much larger clone is one base apart. In the ophthalmopathy patients, disease was moderately to severely active, with a Clinical Activity Score of 3 or more, a NOSPECS grade of 4 or more, and a duration of less than 3 months. The study excluded patients with uncontrolled infections, other autoimmune diseases, pregnancy or lactation. Diagnoses were based on clinical symptoms, serum thyroxine and TRAb, thyroid ultrasound and orbital computed tomography. PBMCs were separated from roughly 10 ml of fresh peripheral blood using Ficoll-Paque density gradient centrifugation. Total RNA was extracted using Trizol reagent, and RNA quality was assessed on an Agilent 2100 Bioanalyzer. The CDR3 spans 13 residues, from the cysteine through the phenylalanine. The only DNA kept is the CDR3, 39 bases in frame from the first base. CDR1 and CDR2, looked up from the germline V gene, are MNHEY and SVGEGT. The V end loses 6 bases and the J end loses 2 bases, and a stretch of 8 bases separates them.

Amplification of TCR beta CDR3 regions was carried out from RNA transcripts. A first-round RT-PCR of the TCR CDR3 used the HTBI primer set with the Qiagen OneStep RT-PCR kit. The libraries were constructed in a second round of multiplex PCR and then size-selected and purified. The libraries were sequenced on an Illumina HiSeq2000 using paired-end 100 bp reads. For the original study's pipeline: SOAPnuke was used to process the raw data, throwing out any read that contained adapters or uncalled bases, had a mean Phred below 15, or lacked an exact constant-primer or identifier match. High-quality paired reads were merged using COPE v1.2.5, and each unique nucleotide sequence was defined as a clonotype. MiTCR v1.1 was used to align the clonotypes against IMGT TRBV, TRBD and TRBJ reference segments. Analysis was restricted to V-J combinations with a frequency above 0.0001, which covered about 99% of repertoires. The TCS score was defined as F50 (clonal expansion) divided by E x V (chaos), with BLOSUM62-based TCRdist calculated between CDR3 peptides within each V-J. Welch's t-statistics and random forest reduced several hundred V-J features to 10 to 15, which were used in a naive Bayes classifier (R e1071). The public reads were reprocessed in TCRdb via fastp at Q25 and MiXCR, keeping in-frame beta chains. Every distinct CDR3 protein forms one entry, paired with its most common genes and DNA. These V and J calls derive from TCRdb rather than the authors' analysis. In this sample the table shows more than 500,000 distinct CDR3 sequences, approximately 16% of which occur a single time. The ten largest make up 25% to 30% of the sample.

The V and J genes are TRBV6-2 or TRBV6-3 and TRBJ2-1, and perhaps TRBD1 as D gene, on 5 matching bases. This receptor was taken from a woman aged 25 to 39 with Graves' ophthalmopathy. The sequencing sample was made of blood. The nucleotide sequence is TGTGCCAGCAGCGACAGTGCCTACAATGAGCAGTTCTTC. Protein translation: CASSDSAYNEQFF.